The rows below give T cell receptor beta chains drawn from one sample of a study of shared clonotypes between healthy human individuals. Profiling relied on immunoSEQ multiplex PCR, and the TCRdb table lists in-frame clones only, not all of them. The table has roughly 1,500,000 clones, around 98.5% seen once. Input material: naive CD4+ T cells sorted from blood. These receptors originate from a man younger than 45 in good health. CDR3s leave out the opening cysteine and the closing phenylalanine or tryptophan. D genes are given only for firm matches.

D gene	J gene	V gene	CDR3 protein
-	TRBJ2-1	TRBV10-3	AISDGGRGISSYNEQF
-	TRBJ2-1	TRBV10-1	ASSGTGLYNEQF
-	TRBJ2-3	TRBV19	ASSIDGGPGTDTQY
-	TRBJ1-5	TRBV18	ASSPTHPRGSDQPQH
-	TRBJ2-7	TRBV11-2	ASSLVRSPGVLYEQY
TRBD1	TRBJ2-1	TRBV27	ASSLILTGSYNEQF
-	TRBJ1-5	TRBV7-2	ASSLVVDQPQH
TRBD1	TRBJ1-2	TRBV4-1	ASSQGDRSSGYT
TRBD2	TRBJ2-7	TRBV25-1	ASSDSGLVYEQY
-	TRBJ2-2	TRBV4-3	ASSQELQPGELF
-	TRBJ2-1	TRBV19	ASNGRYNEQF
TRBD2	TRBJ2-1	TRBV29-1	SVEPGLAGNYNEQF
TRBD1	TRBJ2-5	TRBV2	ASNGQGAGETQY
-	TRBJ2-1	TRBV7-2	ASSSYRVLEQF
-	TRBJ1-2	TRBV7-2	ASSRDRPTGYT
-	TRBJ1-3	TRBV18	ASSPPWGNSGNTIY
TRBD1	TRBJ2-7	TRBV6-5	ASSSTGAGAYEQY
-	TRBJ1-5	TRBV28	ASSLPGASQPQH
-	TRBJ2-7	TRBV19	ASSNRGLYEQY
-	TRBJ1-4	TRBV7-6	ASSAWTDEKLF
TRBD1	TRBJ2-1	TRBV5-1	ASSFRVQTGVNEQF